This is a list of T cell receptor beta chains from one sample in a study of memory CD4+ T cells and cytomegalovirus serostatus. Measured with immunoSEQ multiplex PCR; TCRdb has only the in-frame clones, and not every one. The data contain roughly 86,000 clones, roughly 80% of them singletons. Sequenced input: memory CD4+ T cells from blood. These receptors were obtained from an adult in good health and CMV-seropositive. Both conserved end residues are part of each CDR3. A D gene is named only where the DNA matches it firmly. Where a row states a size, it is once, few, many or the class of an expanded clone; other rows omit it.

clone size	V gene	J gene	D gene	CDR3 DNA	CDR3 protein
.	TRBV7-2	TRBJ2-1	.	TGTGCCAGCAGCTTCCGGCCCCTGGGGAATGAGCAGTTCTTC	CASSFRPLGNEQFF
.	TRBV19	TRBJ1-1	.	TGTGCCAGTAGTATAGTCTTAGGGGAGGGCACTGAAGCTTTCTTT	CASSIVLGEGTEAFF
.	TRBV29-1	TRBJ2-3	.	TGCAGTGTCGACGTGAGGCGGGGAGGCACATATACGCAGTATTTT	CSVDVRRGGTYTQYF
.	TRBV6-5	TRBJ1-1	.	TGTGCCAGCAGCCGTGGGCTGAACACTGAAGCTTTCTTT	CASSRGLNTEAFF
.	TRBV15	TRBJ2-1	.	TGTGCCACCAGCAGAACTCAGCGGGTGAACAATGAGCAGTTCTTC	CATSRTQRVNNEQFF
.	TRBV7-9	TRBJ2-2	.	TGTGCCAGCAGCTTGGGACGGACACCCACCGGGGAGCTGTTTTTT	CASSLGRTPTGELFF
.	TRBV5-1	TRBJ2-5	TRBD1	TGCGCCAGCAGCTTCCTATCACAGGGGTCCGGAGAGACCCAGTACTTC	CASSFLSQGSGETQYF
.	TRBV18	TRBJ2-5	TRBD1	TGTGCCAGCGGGAAAGGACAGGGCCCCCAAGAGACCCAGTACTTC	CASGKGQGPQETQYF
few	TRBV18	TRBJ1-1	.	TGTGCCAGCTCACTATTGAGGGGCCTGGACACTGAAGCTTTCTTT	CASSLLRGLDTEAFF
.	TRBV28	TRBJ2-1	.	TGTGCCAGCAGTTCGAGACCTAACAACCAGGACAATGAGCAGTTCTTC	CASSSRPNNQDNEQFF
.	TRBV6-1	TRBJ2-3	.	TGTGCCAGCAGCCCGAACTGGAATACGCAGTATTTT	CASSPNWNTQYF
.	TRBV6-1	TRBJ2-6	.	TGTGCCAGCAGTAACTCTGGGGCCAACGTCCTGACTTTC	CASSNSGANVLTF
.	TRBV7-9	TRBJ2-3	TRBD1	TGTGCCAGCAGCCCCCCAACAGGGGCGGCTAATGGGGGAACGCAGTATTTT	CASSPPTGAANGGTQYF
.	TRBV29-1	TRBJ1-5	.	TGCAGCGTTGGAAAGGGAGGCAATCAGCCCCAGCATTTT	CSVGKGGNQPQHF
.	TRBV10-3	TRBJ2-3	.	TGTGCCGTACAGGGTAGCACAGATACGCAGTATTTT	CAVQGSTDTQYF
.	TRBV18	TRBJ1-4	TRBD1	TGTGCCAGCTCACAGGGGGCTACTATCGGAGAAAAACTGTTTTTT	CASSQGATIGEKLFF
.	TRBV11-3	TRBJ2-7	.	TGTGCCAGCAGCTTAGGGAGGGCGGGCGAGCAGTACTTC	CASSLGRAGEQYF
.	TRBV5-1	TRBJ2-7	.	TGCGCCAGCAGTTTACAGGGTAATGAGCAGTACTTC	CASSLQGNEQYF
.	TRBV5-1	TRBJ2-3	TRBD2	TGCGCCAGCAGCTTGGCAGGGCTAGCGGGAGCGATAGATACGCAGTATTTT	CASSLAGLAGAIDTQYF
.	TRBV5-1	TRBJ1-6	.	TGCGCCAGCAGCTTGGGACAGCCAAATTCACCCCTCCACTTT	CASSLGQPNSPLHF
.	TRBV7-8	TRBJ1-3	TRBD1	TGTGCCAGCAGCTTTGACAGGGTGGGAAACACCATATATTTT	CASSFDRVGNTIYF
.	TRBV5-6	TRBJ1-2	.	TGTGCCAGCAGTTCAACGGGGGGCGTCTATGGCTACACCTTC	CASSSTGGVYGYTF
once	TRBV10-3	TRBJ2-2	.	TGTGCCATCTCCAGGGTATCTCTTATGGGGACCGGGGAGCTGTTTTTT	CAISRVSLMGTGELFF
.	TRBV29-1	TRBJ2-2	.	TGCAGCGTTGGGACGCAGACGAACACCGGGGAGCTGTTTTTT	CSVGTQTNTGELFF
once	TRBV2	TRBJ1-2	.	TGTGCCAGCAGTGAAGATAGGACAGTAAACTACACCTTC	CASSEDRTVNYTF